This TCR beta chain was recorded in a study of blood T cell repertoires in COVID-19. Per the original methods: Reference gene primer amplification gave estimated nucleated cell counts. The table came from immunoSEQ multiplex PCR; TCRdb's copy has only in-frame clones and leaves some out. V and J calls and clone size follow that table, whereas D and trimming were derived from the DNA. The sample carries approximately 190,000 clones, about 82% recorded once. Sequencing was performed on peripheral blood. This TCR was sampled from a woman in her 30s with acute or convalescent COVID-19.

The DNA for the CDR3 is TGTGCCACCAGTGATTTGCTACAGGGCGTGGAGCAGTTCTTC. As protein: CATSDLLQGVEQFF. The chain links TRBV24-1 to TRBJ2-1, with D maybe TRBD1 (6 bases). Germline values: CDR1 KGHDR, CDR2 SFDVKD. The V end lost 0 bases, the J end lost 10 bases, and 12 bases lay between the germline ends. The CDR3 contains 14 residues.